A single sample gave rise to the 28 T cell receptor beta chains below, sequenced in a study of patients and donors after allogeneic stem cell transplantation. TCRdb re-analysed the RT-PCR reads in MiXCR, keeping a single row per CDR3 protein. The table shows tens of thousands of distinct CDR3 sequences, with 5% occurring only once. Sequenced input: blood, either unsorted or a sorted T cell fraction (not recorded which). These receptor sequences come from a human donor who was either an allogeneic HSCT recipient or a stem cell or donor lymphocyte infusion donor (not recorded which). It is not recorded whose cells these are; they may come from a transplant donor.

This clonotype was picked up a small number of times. In DNA form, the CDR3 reads TGCAGTGCTAGAGAGGGCGGGCGCACAGATACGCAGTATTTT. Its translation is CSAREGGRTDTQYF. The chain uses TRBV20-1 and TRBJ2-3; D possibly corresponds to TRBD2 (5 bases). The germline CDR1 and CDR2 sequences are DFQATT and SNEGSKA (reference sequence). This CDR3 is 14 amino acids long. V lost 0 bases, J lost 1 base, and 8 bases lay in between.

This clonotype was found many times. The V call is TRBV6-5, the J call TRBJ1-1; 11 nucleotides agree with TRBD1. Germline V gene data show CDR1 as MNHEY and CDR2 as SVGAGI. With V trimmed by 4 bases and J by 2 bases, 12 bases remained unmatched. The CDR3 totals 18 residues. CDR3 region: CASSSHPGQGASNTEAFF. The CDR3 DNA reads TGTGCCAGCAGTTCCCATCCTGGACAGGGGGCGAGCAACACTGAAGCTTTCTTT.

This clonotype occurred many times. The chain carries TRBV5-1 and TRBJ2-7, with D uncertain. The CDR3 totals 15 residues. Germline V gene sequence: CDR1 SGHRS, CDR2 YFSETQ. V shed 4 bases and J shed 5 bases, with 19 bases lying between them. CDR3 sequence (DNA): TGCGCCAGCAGCCTAACCGGGTCCCAGATGAACGAGCAGTACTTC. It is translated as CASSLTGSQMNEQYF.

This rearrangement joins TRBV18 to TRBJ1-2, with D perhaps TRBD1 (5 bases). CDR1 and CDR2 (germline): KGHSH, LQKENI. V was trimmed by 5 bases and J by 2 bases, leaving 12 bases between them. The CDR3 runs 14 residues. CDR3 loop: CASSAYGQNYGYTF. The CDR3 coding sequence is TGTGCCAGCTCAGCCTACGGACAAAACTATGGCTACACCTTC.

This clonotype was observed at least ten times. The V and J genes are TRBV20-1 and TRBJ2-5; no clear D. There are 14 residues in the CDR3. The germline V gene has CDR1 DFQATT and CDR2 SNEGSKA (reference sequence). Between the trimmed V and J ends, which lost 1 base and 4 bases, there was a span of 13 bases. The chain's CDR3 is CSARAQNRGETQYF. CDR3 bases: TGCAGTGCTAGAGCCCAGAACAGAGGAGAGACCCAGTACTTC.

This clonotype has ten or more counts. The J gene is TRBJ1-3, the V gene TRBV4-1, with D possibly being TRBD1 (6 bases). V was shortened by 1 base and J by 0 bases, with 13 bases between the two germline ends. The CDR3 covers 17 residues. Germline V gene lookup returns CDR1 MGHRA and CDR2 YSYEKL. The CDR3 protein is CASSQGAARGSGNTIYF. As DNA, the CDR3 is TGCGCCAGCAGCCAAGGAGCCGCCAGGGGCTCTGGAAACACCATATATTTT.

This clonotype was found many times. The CDR3 nucleotides are TGTGCCAGCAGCGCGCGGGACAGTAACTACGAGCAGTACTTC. It yields the protein CASSARDSNYEQYF. The V call is TRBV7-2, the J call TRBJ2-7, with D perhaps matching TRBD1 (7 bases). Trimming pared 5 bases from V and 3 bases from J, leaving 14 bases between. The CDR3 is made up of 14 amino acids. Germline CDR1 SGHTA, CDR2 FQGNSA.

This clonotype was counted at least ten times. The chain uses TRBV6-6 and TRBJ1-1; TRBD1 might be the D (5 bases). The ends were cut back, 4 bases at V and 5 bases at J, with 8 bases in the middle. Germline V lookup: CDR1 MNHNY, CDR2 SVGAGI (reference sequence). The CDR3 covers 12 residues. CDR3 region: CASSSWGTEAFF. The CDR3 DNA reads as TGTGCCAGCAGTTCATGGGGGACTGAAGCTTTCTTT.

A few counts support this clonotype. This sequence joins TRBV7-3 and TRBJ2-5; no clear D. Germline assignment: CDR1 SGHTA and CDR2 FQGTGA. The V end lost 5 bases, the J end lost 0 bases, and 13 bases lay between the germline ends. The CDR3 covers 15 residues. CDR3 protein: CASSPLGENQETQYF. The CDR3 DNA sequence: TGTGCCAGCAGCCCACTGGGCGAGAACCAAGAGACCCAGTACTTC.

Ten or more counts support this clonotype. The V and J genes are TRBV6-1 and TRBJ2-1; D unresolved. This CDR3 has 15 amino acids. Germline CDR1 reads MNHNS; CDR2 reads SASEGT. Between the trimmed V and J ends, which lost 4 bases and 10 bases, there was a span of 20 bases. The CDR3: CASSAPSALGKEQFF. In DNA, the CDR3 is TGTGCCAGCAGTGCGCCTAGTGCCCTAGGGAAAGAGCAGTTCTTC.

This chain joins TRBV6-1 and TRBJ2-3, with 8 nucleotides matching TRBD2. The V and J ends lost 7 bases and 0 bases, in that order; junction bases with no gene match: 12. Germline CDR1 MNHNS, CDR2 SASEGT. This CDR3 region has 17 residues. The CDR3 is CASMARGRSLSTDTQYF. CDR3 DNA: TGTGCCAGCATGGCTCGCGGGAGGTCGCTTAGCACAGATACGCAGTATTTT.

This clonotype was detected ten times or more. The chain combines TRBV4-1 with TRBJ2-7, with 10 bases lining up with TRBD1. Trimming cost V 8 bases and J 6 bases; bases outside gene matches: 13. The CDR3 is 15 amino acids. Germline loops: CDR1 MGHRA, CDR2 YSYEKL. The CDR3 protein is CASSPPGTGASEQYF. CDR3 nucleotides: TGCGCCAGCTCTCCTCCCGGGACAGGGGCTTCCGAGCAGTACTTC.

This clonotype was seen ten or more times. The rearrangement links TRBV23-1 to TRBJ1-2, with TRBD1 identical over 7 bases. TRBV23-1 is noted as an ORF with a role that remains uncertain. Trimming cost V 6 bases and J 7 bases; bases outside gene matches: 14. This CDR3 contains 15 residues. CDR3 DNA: TGCGCCAGCAGCCGTATCCCGGGACAGTCGGGTGGCTACACCTTC. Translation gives CASSRIPGQSGGYTF.

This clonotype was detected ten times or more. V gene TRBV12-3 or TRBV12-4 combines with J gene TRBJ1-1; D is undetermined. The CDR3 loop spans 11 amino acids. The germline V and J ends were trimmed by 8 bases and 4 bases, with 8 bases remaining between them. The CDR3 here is CASGPGTEAFF. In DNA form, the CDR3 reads TGTGCCAGCGGACCGGGCACTGAAGCTTTCTTT.

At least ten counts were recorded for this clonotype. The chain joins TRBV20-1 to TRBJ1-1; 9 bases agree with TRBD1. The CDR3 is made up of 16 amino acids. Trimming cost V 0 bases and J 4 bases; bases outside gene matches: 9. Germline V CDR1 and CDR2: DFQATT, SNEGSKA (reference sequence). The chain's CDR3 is CSARDYRGPVGTEAFF. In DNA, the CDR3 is TGCAGTGCTAGAGATTACAGGGGGCCCGTGGGCACTGAAGCTTTCTTT.

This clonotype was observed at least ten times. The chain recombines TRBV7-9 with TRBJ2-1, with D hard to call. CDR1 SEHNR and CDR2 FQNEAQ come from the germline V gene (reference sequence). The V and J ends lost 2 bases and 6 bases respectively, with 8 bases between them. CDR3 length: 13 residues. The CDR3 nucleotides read TGTGCCAGCAGCTTATTCAACGGCAATGAGCAGTTCTTC. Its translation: CASSLFNGNEQFF.

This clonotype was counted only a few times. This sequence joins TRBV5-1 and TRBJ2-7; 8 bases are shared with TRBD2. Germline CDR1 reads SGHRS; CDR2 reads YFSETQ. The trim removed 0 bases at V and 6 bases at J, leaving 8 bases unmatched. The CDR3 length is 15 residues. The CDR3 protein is CASSLVVAGPSEQYF. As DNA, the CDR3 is TGCGCCAGCAGCTTGGTGGTAGCGGGACCCAGCGAGCAGTACTTC.

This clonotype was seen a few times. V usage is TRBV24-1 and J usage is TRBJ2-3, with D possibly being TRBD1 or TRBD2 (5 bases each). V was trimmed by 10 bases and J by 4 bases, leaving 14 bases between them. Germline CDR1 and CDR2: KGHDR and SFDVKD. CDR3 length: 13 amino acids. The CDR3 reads CATGDAGADTQYF. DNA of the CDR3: TGTGCCACGGGGGACGCGGGCGCAGATACGCAGTATTTT.

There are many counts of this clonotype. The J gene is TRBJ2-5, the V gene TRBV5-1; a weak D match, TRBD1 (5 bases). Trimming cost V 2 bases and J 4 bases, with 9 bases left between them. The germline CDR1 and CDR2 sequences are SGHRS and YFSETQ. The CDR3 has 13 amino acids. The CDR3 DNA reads TGCGCCAGCAGCTTCGGGCAGGGAGAGACCCAGTACTTC. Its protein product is CASSFGQGETQYF.

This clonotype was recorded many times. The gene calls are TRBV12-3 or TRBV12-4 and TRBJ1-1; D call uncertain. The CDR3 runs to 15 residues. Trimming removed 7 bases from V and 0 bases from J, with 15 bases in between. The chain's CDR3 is CASTLTRFMNTEAFF. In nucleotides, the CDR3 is TGTGCCAGCACCCTGACCCGATTTATGAACACTGAAGCTTTCTTT.

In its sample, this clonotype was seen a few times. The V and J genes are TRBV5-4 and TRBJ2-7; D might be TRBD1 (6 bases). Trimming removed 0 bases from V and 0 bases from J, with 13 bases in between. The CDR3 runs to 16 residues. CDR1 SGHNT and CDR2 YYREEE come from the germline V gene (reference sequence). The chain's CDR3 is CASSLAAGGLSYEQYF. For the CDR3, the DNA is TGTGCCAGCAGCTTGGCCGCTGGGGGCCTCTCCTACGAGCAGTACTTC.

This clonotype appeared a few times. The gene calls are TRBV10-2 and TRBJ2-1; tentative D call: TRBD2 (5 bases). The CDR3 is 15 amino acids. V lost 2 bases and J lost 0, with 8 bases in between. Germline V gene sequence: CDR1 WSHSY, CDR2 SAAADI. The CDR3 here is CASSESGLSYNEQFF. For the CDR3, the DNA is TGCGCCAGCAGTGAGAGCGGACTCTCCTACAATGAGCAGTTCTTC.

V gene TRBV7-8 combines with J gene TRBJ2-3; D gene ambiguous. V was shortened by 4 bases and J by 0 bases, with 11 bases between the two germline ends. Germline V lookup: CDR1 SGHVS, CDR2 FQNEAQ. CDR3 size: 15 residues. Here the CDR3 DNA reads TGTGCCAGCAGCTATACGACCTATAGCACAGATACGCAGTATTTT. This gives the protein CASSYTTYSTDTQYF.

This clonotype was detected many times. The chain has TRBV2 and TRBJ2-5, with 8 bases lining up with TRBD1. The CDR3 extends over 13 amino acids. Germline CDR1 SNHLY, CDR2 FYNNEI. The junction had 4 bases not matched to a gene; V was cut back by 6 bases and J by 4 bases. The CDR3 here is CASSRDRRETQYF. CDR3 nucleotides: TGTGCCAGCAGCCGGGACAGGCGAGAGACCCAGTACTTC. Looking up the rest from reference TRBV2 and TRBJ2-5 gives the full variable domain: EPEVTQTPSHQVTQMGQEVILRCVPISNHLYFYWYRQILGQKVEFLVSFYNNEISEKSEIFDDQFSVERPDGSNFTLKIRSTKLEDSAMYFCASSRDRRETQYFGPGTRLLVL.

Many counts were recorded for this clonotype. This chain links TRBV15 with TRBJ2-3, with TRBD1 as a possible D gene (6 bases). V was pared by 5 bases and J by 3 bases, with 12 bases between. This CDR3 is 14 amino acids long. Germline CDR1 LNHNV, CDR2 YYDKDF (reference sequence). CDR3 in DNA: TGTGCCACCAGCGGCCCAGGGGCGACAGATACGCAGTATTTT. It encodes CATSGPGATDTQYF.

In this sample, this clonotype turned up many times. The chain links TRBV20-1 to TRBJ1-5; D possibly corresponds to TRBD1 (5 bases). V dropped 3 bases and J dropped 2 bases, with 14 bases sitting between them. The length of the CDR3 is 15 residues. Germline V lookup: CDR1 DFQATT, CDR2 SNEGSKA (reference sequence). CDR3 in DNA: TGCAGTGCTAGTTGGGCAGGGAGGCGCAATCAGCCCCAGCATTTT. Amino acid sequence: CSASWAGRRNQPQHF.

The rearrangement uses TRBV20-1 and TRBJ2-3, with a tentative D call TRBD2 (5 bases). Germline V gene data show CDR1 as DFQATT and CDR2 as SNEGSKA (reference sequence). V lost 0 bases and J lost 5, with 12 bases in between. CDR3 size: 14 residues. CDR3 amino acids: CSARDLAGGDTQYF. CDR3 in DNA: TGCAGTGCTAGAGATTTGGCAGGAGGAGATACGCAGTATTTT.

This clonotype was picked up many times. The CDR3 sequence: CSARDVREVPNTGELFF. CDR3 DNA: TGCAGTGCTAGGGACGTGCGTGAGGTTCCGAACACCGGGGAGCTGTTTTTT. This chain connects TRBV20-1 to TRBJ2-2; no clear D gene. Trimming left V 3 bases short and J 0 bases short, with 17 bases between. The length of the CDR3 is 17 residues. Per the germline V gene, CDR1 is DFQATT and CDR2 is SNEGSKA (reference sequence).